The 32 T cell receptor beta chains given below trace back to one sample, sequenced in a study of T-cell memory formation after mild COVID-19. Each CDR3 protein gets one entry after TCRdb re-called the 5' RACE reads with MiXCR. The sample lists about 320,000 distinct CDR3 sequences, over 11% occurring once. The sample consisted of PBMCs or a T cell subset sorted from them (not recorded which). The receptors originated from a man aged 18 to 30 who had mild COVID-19 (a few samples of this study predate the infection). Cell type and time point are not known.

This clonotype came up many times. The chain combines TRBV4-3 with TRBJ1-6; 9 nucleotides line up with TRBD1. Germline CDR1 LGHNA, CDR2 YSLEER. V was pared by 4 bases and J by 7 bases, with 8 bases of the junction left unmatched. The CDR3 sequence is 16 residues long. CDR3 coding DNA: TGCGCCAGCAGCCGGGGGCGGACAGGGGCAAATTCACCCCTCCACTTT. It encodes CASSRGRTGANSPLHF.

This clonotype was observed a few times. The junction shows a germline mismatch at one end, possibly a read error. The chain recombines TRBV6-5 with TRBJ2-1, with D maybe TRBD1 (5 bases). Germline V gene data show CDR1 as MNHEY and CDR2 as SVGAGI. The CDR3 spans 16 residues. The CDR3, as DNA: TGTGCCAGCAGTGACTCCGACAGTTTCTCCTACAATGAGCAGTTCTTC. Its protein product is CASSDSDSFSYNEQFF.

This rearrangement joins TRBV7-9 to TRBJ1-2; D remains unclear. This CDR3 is built from 12 residues. Germline CDR1 is SEHNR and CDR2 is FQNEAQ (reference sequence). V was cut by 1 base and J by 5 bases, with 5 bases left in between. Here the CDR3 reads CASSLEPYGYTF. CDR3 coding DNA: TGTGCCAGCAGCTTAGAGCCTTATGGCTACACCTTC.

The chain joins TRBV6-2 or TRBV6-3 to TRBJ2-7; D gene ambiguous. CDR3 length equals 14 residues. Trimming took off 6 bases at V and 0 bases at J, with 12 bases between the two ends. Per germline, CDR1 MNHEY and CDR2 SVGEGT. The CDR3 nucleotides read TGTGCCAGCAGCCATTCTAGGAGCTCCTACGAGCAGTACGTC. The encoded protein is CASSHSRSSYEQYV.

This clonotype was counted many times. The chain couples TRBV24-1 to TRBJ2-4, with D unclear. The V end lost 12 bases, the J end lost 4 bases, and 21 bases lay between the germline ends. This CDR3 comprises 15 residues. Per germline, CDR1 KGHDR and CDR2 SFDVKD. The CDR3: CAARGLARDKNIQYF. CDR3 in DNA: TGTGCCGCCCGTGGCTTGGCCAGAGATAAAAACATTCAGTACTTC.

V usage is TRBV9 and J usage is TRBJ2-1; 9 bases fit TRBD2. The CDR3 sequence is 16 residues long. V shed 0 bases, J shed 4 bases, and the junction held 5 bases outside the gene matches. The germline gives CDR1 SGDLS, CDR2 YYNGEE. The CDR3 DNA reads as TGTGCCAGCAGCGTAGCTGGCGCGGGGGGGTACAATGAGCAGTTCTTC. Translated, it gives CASSVAGAGGYNEQFF.

The V gene is TRBV6-1, the J gene TRBJ2-3; 10 nucleotides line up with TRBD1. V trimming: 5 bases; J trimming: 4 bases; junction bases outside the gene matches: 6. The CDR3 consists of 15 residues. Germline CDR1 is MNHNS and CDR2 is SASEGT. CDR3 in DNA: TGTGCCAGCAGTTTAGCGACAGGGGGCGCAGATACGCAGTATTTT. Translation: CASSLATGGADTQYF.

V gene TRBV6-5 combines with J gene TRBJ1-5; 11 positions match TRBD1. The CDR3 runs 18 residues. Unmatched junction bases numbered 10, after V lost 5 bases and J lost 1 base. Germline V CDR1 and CDR2: MNHEY, SVGAGI. CDR3 DNA sequence: TGTGCCAGCAGTAACGTCGGGACAGGGGGGGAAAGCAATCAGCCCCAGCATTTT. Its translation: CASSNVGTGGESNQPQHF.

The chain couples TRBV5-1 to TRBJ1-1; a possible D gene is TRBD1 (5 bases). V lost 3 bases to trimming and J lost 0 bases, with 18 bases between them. Germline V lookup: CDR1 SGHRS, CDR2 YFSETQ. The CDR3 extends over 17 amino acids. The CDR3 spells CASSSPRAGTMNTEAFF. The CDR3 DNA sequence: TGCGCCAGCAGCTCTCCTAGGGCAGGGACTATGAACACTGAAGCTTTCTTT.

This clonotype was picked up a small number of times. The V call is TRBV12-3 or TRBV12-4, the J call TRBJ1-1, with D possibly being TRBD1 (6 bases). The CDR3 covers 12 residues. V was clipped by 5 bases and J by 8 bases, with 12 bases between them. The CDR3 nucleotides are TGTGCCAGCAGTAAGGGCACAGGGGAAGCTTTCTTT. Its translation: CASSKGTGEAFF.

This clonotype occurred a few times. CDR3 sequence: CASSQDMRRADSQYF. Written as DNA, the CDR3 is TGCGCCAGCAGCCAAGATATGAGGCGAGCGGACTCGCAGTATTTT. The rearrangement links TRBV4-3 to TRBJ2-3, with TRBD2 as a possible D gene (5 bases). Germline CDR1 is LGHNA and CDR2 is YSLEER. This CDR3 contains 15 residues. V was shortened by 0 bases and J by 10 bases, with 17 bases between the two germline ends.

The chain carries TRBV29-1 and TRBJ2-7; D not resolved. Germline lookup yields CDR1 SQVTM and CDR2 ANQGSEA. The V end lost 4 bases, the J end lost 3 bases, and 7 bases lay between the germline ends. The CDR3 has 11 residues. CDR3 nucleotide sequence: TGCAGCGTTGTAGTCGGCTACGAGCAGTACGTC. Its protein product is CSVVVGYEQYV.

This clonotype was recorded a few times. The rearrangement links TRBV6-1 to TRBJ1-2; 7 nucleotides agree with TRBD1. The germline V gene has CDR1 MNHNS and CDR2 SASEGT. The ends lost 0 bases at V and 5 bases at J; junction bases unmatched: 9. The CDR3 runs to 16 residues. The CDR3 spells CASSEAGTVQGYGYTF. CDR3 nucleotides: TGTGCCAGCAGTGAAGCGGGGACAGTCCAGGGTTATGGCTACACCTTC.

This clonotype has a handful of counts. The CDR3 DNA follows: TGTGCCAGCAGCCAAGTATACAGGGGAAGCCACGAGCAGTACGTC. Its translation: CASSQVYRGSHEQYV. This chain joins TRBV4-2 and TRBJ2-7; 7 bases fit TRBD1. CDR1 and CDR2 (germline): LGHNA, YNFKEQ. CDR3 length: 15 residues. After removal of 1 base from V and 5 bases from J, the junction contained 8 bases not matched to a gene.

The genes are TRBV28 and TRBJ1-5; possible D gene TRBD1, 6 bases. The germline CDR1 and CDR2 sequences are MDHEN and SYDVKM. V was cut by 5 bases and J by 9 bases, with 17 bases left in between. CDR3 length equals 14 residues. The CDR3 coding sequence is TGTGCCAGCAGTGCTACAGGGACGTGGGGGCCCCAGCATTTT. It specifies CASSATGTWGPQHF.

The table lists this clonotype with many counts. This rearrangement joins TRBV5-1 to TRBJ2-7, with 8 bases fitting TRBD1. V shed 2 bases and J 5 bases; nucleotides not matched to a gene: 9. Germline CDR1 reads SGHRS; CDR2 reads YFSETQ. The length of the CDR3 is 15 residues. CDR3 in DNA: TGCGCCAGCAGCTTCTACCCTGGACAGGGCGACGAGCAGTACGTC. It codes for CASSFYPGQGDEQYV.

This clonotype was counted a few times. CDR3: CASSPDPVGAGEQFF. The CDR3 DNA sequence: TGCGCCAGCAGTCCCGACCCCGTTGGGGCCGGTGAGCAGTTCTTC. The rearrangement joins TRBV10-1 to TRBJ2-1, with D possibly matching TRBD1 (5 bases). V lost 5 bases to trimming and J lost 9 bases, with 20 bases between them. This CDR3 has 15 residues. Germline V lookup: CDR1 WNHNN, CDR2 SYGVQD (reference sequence).

A few counts support this clonotype. The gene calls are TRBV6-2 or TRBV6-3 and TRBJ1-5, with 9 bases aligning to TRBD1. Germline trimming cut 8 bases from V and 6 bases from J; bases unmatched to any gene: 8. The CDR3 has 14 residues. Germline loops: CDR1 MNHEY, CDR2 SVGEGT. This CDR3 reads CASQTGGDGQPQHF. CDR3 bases: TGTGCCAGCCAGACAGGGGGTGATGGTCAGCCCCAGCATTTT.

The rearrangement uses TRBV11-2 and TRBJ1-6; the D is unclear. The CDR3 spans 17 residues. CDR1 is SGHAT, CDR2 FQNNGV, per germline. Trimming shortened V by 3 bases and J by 3 bases, and 15 bases separated the two germline ends. This chain's CDR3 is CASSLVVGGSYNSPLHF. The CDR3 DNA reads TGTGCCAGCAGCTTGGTCGTCGGAGGGAGCTATAATTCACCCCTCCACTTT.

CDR3 DNA sequence: TGTGCCAGCAGTTACTCGGACAGGGGGTATGGCTACACCTTC. As protein: CASSYSDRGYGYTF. The chain uses TRBV6-2 or TRBV6-3 and TRBJ1-2, with 10 bases aligning to TRBD1. Germline values: CDR1 MNHEY, CDR2 SVGEGT. The V and J ends lost 0 bases and 5 bases, in that order; junction bases with no gene match: 0. This CDR3 comprises 14 residues.

This clonotype was counted many times. This chain uses TRBV18 with TRBJ1-1; 7 positions match TRBD1. Germline CDR1 reads KGHSH; CDR2 reads LQKENI. The CDR3 length is 15 residues. V lost 5 bases to trimming and J lost 1 base; unmatched junction nucleotides: 7. CDR3 coding DNA: TGTGCCAGCTCAGCGACCGGGACAGCGAACACTGAAGCTTTCTTT. Protein: CASSATGTANTEAFF.

The sample holds many counts of this clonotype. V gene TRBV2 combines with J gene TRBJ2-3; 15 bases align to TRBD2. The CDR3 sequence is 18 residues long. V dropped 6 bases and J dropped 5; count of bases not matched to a gene: 12. In germline, CDR1 is SNHLY, CDR2 FYNNEI. The CDR3 DNA follows: TGTGCCAGCAGGGATCGGACTAGCGGGGGGGCTTCACGAGATACGCAGTATTTT. It translates to CASRDRTSGGASRDTQYF.

There are a few counts of this clonotype. The DNA for the CDR3 is TGCGCCACCGTAACCGGGACAGGGGACGTC. Its translation is CATVTGTGDV. The V and J genes are TRBV4-1 and TRBJ2-7; 10 positions match TRBD1. The CDR3 runs 10 residues. Germline V CDR1 and CDR2: MGHRA, YSYEKL.

This rearrangement joins TRBV4-2 to TRBJ2-3; 9 bases line up with TRBD2. This CDR3 is 16 amino acids long. Losses at the gene ends were 1 base for V and 5 bases for J; bases not matched to a gene: 7. CDR1 and CDR2 from the germline V gene are LGHNA and YNFKEQ. This CDR3 reads CASSQVGGGDEDTQYF. The DNA for the CDR3 is TGTGCCAGCAGCCAAGTAGGCGGGGGGGATGAAGATACGCAGTATTTT.

The chain is built from TRBV28 and TRBJ1-1; D may be TRBD1 (5 bases). This CDR3 region has 15 residues. V shed 1 base and J shed 1 base, with 10 bases lying between them. Germline V gene sequence: CDR1 MDHEN, CDR2 SYDVKM. CDR3 DNA sequence: TGTGCCAGCAGTTTATCCGGGCAGGGGAACACTGAAGCTTTCTTT. It translates to CASSLSGQGNTEAFF.

A few counts support this clonotype. V gene TRBV20-1 combines with J gene TRBJ2-4; 7 bases agree with TRBD1. V gave up 3 bases and J gave up 7 bases; unmatched junction bases: 15. CDR1 and CDR2 (germline): DFQATT, SNEGSKA (reference sequence). CDR3 length: 16 residues. The CDR3 spells CSARWQRTGFRNIQYF. CDR3 DNA: TGCAGTGCTAGGTGGCAGAGGACAGGCTTTAGGAACATTCAGTACTTC.

The gene calls are TRBV20-1 and TRBJ1-2; D gene uncertain. Germline V lookup: CDR1 DFQATT, CDR2 SNEGSKA (reference sequence). The CDR3 contains 13 residues. The CDR3 nucleotides are TGCATGTACCGTCCCGACCGGGTGGGAGGCTACACCTTC. As protein: CMYRPDRVGGYTF.

The chain recombines TRBV5-1 with TRBJ2-3; either TRBD1 or TRBD2 may fit D (5 bases each). Per germline, CDR1 SGHRS and CDR2 YFSETQ. Trimming took off 0 bases at V and 4 bases at J, with 9 bases between the two ends. This CDR3 has 14 residues. CDR3 amino acids: CASSLGGSADTQYF. CDR3 nucleotides: TGCGCCAGCAGCTTGGGGGGGTCCGCAGATACGCAGTATTTT. The whole variable domain, filled in from reference TRBV5-1 and TRBJ2-3, reads KAGVTQTPRYLIKTRGQQVTLSCSPISGHRSVSWYQQTPGQGLQFLFEYFSETQRNKGNFPGRFSGRQFSNSRSEMNVSTLELGDSALYLCASSLGGSADTQYFGPGTRLTVL.

In this sample, this clonotype turned up a few times. V and J are TRBV5-1 and TRBJ2-1; 7 bases are shared with TRBD1. Germline trimming cut 4 bases from V and 8 bases from J; bases unmatched to any gene: 3. The length of the CDR3 is 12 residues. CDR1 is SGHRS, CDR2 YFSETQ, per germline. The CDR3 DNA is TGCGCCAGCAGCCGACAGGGAGATGAGCAGTTCTTC. This sequence encodes CASSRQGDEQFF.

This clonotype showed up just once. J is TRBJ2-7 and V is TRBV11-2; D not resolved. The CDR3 contains 13 residues. With 1 base removed from V and 6 bases from J, the gap between germline ends came to 10 bases. Germline loops: CDR1 SGHAT, CDR2 FQNNGV. Written as DNA, the CDR3 is TGTGCCAGCAGCTTAGGGGCCATAGTCGAGCAGTACTTC. This codes for CASSLGAIVEQYF.

The rearrangement uses TRBV10-3 and TRBJ2-7; TRBD1 or TRBD2 may be the D gene (5 bases each). V gave up 10 bases and J gave up 2 bases, with 18 bases separating them. This CDR3 contains 14 residues. Germline CDR1 reads ENHRY; CDR2 reads SYGVKD. CDR3: CASIPGRQTYEQYF. The DNA of the CDR3 is TGTGCCAGCATTCCGGGGCGGCAAACCTACGAGCAGTACTTC.

The V gene is TRBV4-3, the J gene TRBJ2-6; D not resolved. Per the germline V gene, CDR1 is LGHNA and CDR2 is YSLEER. The length of the CDR3 is 15 residues. V gave up 1 base and J gave up 0 bases, with 4 bases separating them. CDR3 sequence reads: CASSQVYSGANVLTF. As DNA, the CDR3 is TGCGCCAGCAGCCAAGTGTACTCTGGGGCCAACGTCCTGACTTTC.